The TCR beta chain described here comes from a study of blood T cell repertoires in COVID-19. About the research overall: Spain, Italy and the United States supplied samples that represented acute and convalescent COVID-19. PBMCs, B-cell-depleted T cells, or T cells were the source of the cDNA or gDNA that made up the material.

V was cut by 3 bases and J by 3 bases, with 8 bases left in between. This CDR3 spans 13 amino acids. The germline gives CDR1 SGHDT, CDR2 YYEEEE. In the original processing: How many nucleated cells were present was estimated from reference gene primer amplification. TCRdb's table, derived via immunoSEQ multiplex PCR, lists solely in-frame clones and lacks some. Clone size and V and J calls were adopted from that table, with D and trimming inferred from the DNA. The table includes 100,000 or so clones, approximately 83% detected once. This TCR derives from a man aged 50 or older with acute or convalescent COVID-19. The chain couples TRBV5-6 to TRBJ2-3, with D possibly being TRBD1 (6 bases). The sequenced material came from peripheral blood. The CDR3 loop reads CASSSTGTDTQYF. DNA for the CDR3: TGTGCCAGCAGCTCAACAGGGACAGATACGCAGTATTTT.